The present T cell receptor (beta chain) was sequenced within a study of siplizumab effects on memory and regulatory T cells. About this clone: Its antigen is unknown.

Assay used: immunoSEQ multiplex PCR; TCRdb lists only in-frame clones, some missing. This table has about 100,000 clones, around 92% appearing once. J lost 7 bases, V lost 3 bases, and 5 bases had no gene match. This CDR3 region has 14 residues. Germline V CDR1 and CDR2: SQVTM, ANQGSEA. Study-wide findings and caveats: There appeared to be greater diversity in naive T cells than in memory cells, and naive T cells seemed major contributors to the alloresponse.

This receptor was identified in a human donor in good health. The chain joins TRBV29-1 to TRBJ2-1; 11 bases match TRBD2. The sequenced material came from Tregs sorted from blood. The CDR3 sequence is CSVEIAGGHNEQFF. The CDR3 DNA follows: TGCAGCGTTGAGATAGCGGGAGGGCATAATGAGCAGTTCTTC.